The 30 T cell receptor beta chains reported below all come from one sample, sequenced in a study of T cell responses to AZD1222 COVID-19 vaccine (dated by TCRdb to the early 2020s). Libraries were made using the immunoSEQ multiplex PCR assay. This is the immuneACCESS table as TCRdb keeps it, with only in-frame sequences that have V and J called. A part of the clones is gone; compared with another copy, unresolved V genes explain less than half, and the rest is unexplained. This sample has 140,000 to 150,000 clones in its table, and 86% of those were observed once. The ten largest account for about 5.4% of the sample. Sample time point, as interpreted from the label and publication: about 28 days (+/-7) after the second vaccine dose. The sample consisted of peripheral blood, taken 28 days after the second AZD1222 dose. The origin of the receptors is an adult who received the AZD1222 COVID-19 vaccine.

The rearrangement links TRBV12-3 or TRBV12-4 to TRBJ2-2; no definite D call. V was trimmed by 6 bases and J by 2 bases, leaving 4 bases between them. The CDR3 is made up of 12 amino acids. CDR3 in DNA: TGTGCCAGCAGGACTAACACCGGGGAGCTGTTTTTT. This gives the protein CASRTNTGELFF.

V usage is TRBV6-5 and J usage is TRBJ1-2, with a tentative D call TRBD1 (5 bases). CDR1 and CDR2 (germline): MNHEY, SVGAGI. The CDR3 consists of 15 residues. V lost 6 bases to trimming and J lost 8 bases, with 22 bases between them. The CDR3: CASSPQGGILGGYTF. The CDR3 nucleotides are TGTGCCAGCAGCCCCCAGGGAGGGATTCTAGGGGGCTACACCTTC.

The rearrangement uses TRBV5-4 and TRBJ2-5; 9 bases map to TRBD2. Germline V gene sequence: CDR1 SGHNT, CDR2 YYREEE (reference sequence). Trimming at V came to 1 base and at J to 0 bases, leaving 1 base not matched to a gene. CDR3 length equals 15 residues. The CDR3 DNA reads as TGTGCCAGCAGCTTGACTAGCGGGTACCAAGAGACCCAGTACTTC. Translated: CASSLTSGYQETQYF.

The chain has TRBV7-9 and TRBJ2-5, with a tentative D call TRBD2 (5 bases). V lost 3 bases to trimming and J lost 1 base, with 15 bases between them. Germline V gene data show CDR1 as SEHNR and CDR2 as FQNEAQ (reference sequence). The CDR3 is made up of 16 amino acids. The CDR3 sequence: CASSFGWGESQETQYF. CDR3 sequence (DNA): TGTGCCAGCAGCTTTGGATGGGGAGAAAGCCAAGAGACCCAGTACTTC.

The rearrangement links TRBV9 to TRBJ2-1; 9 bases are shared with TRBD2. V was clipped by 4 bases and J by 4 bases; unmatched bases: 9. The CDR3 has 16 residues. Germline CDR1 SGDLS, CDR2 YYNGEE. The CDR3 DNA sequence: TGTGCCAGCAGCCCGCTGGGACTAGCCGTGTACAATGAGCAGTTCTTC. Translating gives CASSPLGLAVYNEQFF.

The chain uses TRBV28 and TRBJ1-5; D unclear. Germline CDR1 and CDR2: MDHEN and SYDVKM. Trimming stripped 6 bases from V and 7 bases from J, with 10 bases between. CDR3 length: 12 residues. This chain's CDR3 is CASRDADQPQHF. CDR3 nucleotides: TGTGCCAGCAGGGACGCGGACCAGCCCCAGCATTTT.

The rearrangement joins TRBV20-1 to TRBJ2-1; D remains unclear. Trimming cost V 5 bases and J 9 bases, with 11 bases left between them. CDR1 and CDR2 from the germline V gene are DFQATT and SNEGSKA (reference sequence). This CDR3 has 11 residues. CDR3 bases: TGCAGTGCTTTGAATGTGGGTGAGCAGTTCTTC. It translates to CSALNVGEQFF.

The chain uses TRBV7-9 and TRBJ1-2; 8 nucleotides match TRBD1. The CDR3 extends over 13 amino acids. Trimming at V came to 2 bases and at J to 7 bases, leaving 3 bases not matched to a gene. Germline CDR1 and CDR2: SEHNR and FQNEAQ (reference sequence). CDR3 in amino acids: CASSLLTGVGYTF. For the CDR3, the DNA is TGTGCCAGCAGCTTATTGACAGGGGTTGGCTACACCTTC.

The chain has TRBV19 and TRBJ1-3, with D maybe TRBD1 (6 bases). The length of the CDR3 is 14 residues. Trimming cost V 6 bases and J 2 bases, with 11 bases left between them. Germline V lookup: CDR1 LNHDA, CDR2 SQIVND (reference sequence). CDR3 residues: CASSPRTAGNTIYF. CDR3 DNA sequence: TGTGCCAGTAGCCCGAGGACAGCTGGAAACACCATATATTTT.

V is TRBV5-1 and J is TRBJ1-1, with TRBD1 identical over 8 bases. The CDR3 contains 13 residues. CDR1 and CDR2 from the germline V gene are SGHRS and YFSETQ. Losses at the gene ends were 4 bases for V and 2 bases for J; bases not matched to a gene: 1. The CDR3 loop is CASSGQGNTEAFF. CDR3 nucleotides: TGCGCCAGCAGCGGACAGGGTAACACTGAAGCTTTCTTT.

This chain's CDR3 is CASSLTSGGWETQYF. The CDR3 coding sequence is TGTGCCAGCAGCTTAACTAGCGGGGGGTGGGAGACCCAGTACTTC. The chain employs TRBV11-2 and TRBJ2-5; 12 bases match TRBD2. The CDR3 is 15 amino acids. V gave up 2 bases and J gave up 5 bases; unmatched junction bases: 3. Germline V lookup: CDR1 SGHAT, CDR2 FQNNGV.

The V gene is TRBV6-5, the J gene TRBJ1-1; D unresolved. Trimming removed 6 bases at V and 0 bases at J, with 8 bases between. The CDR3 has 13 amino acids. Germline V CDR1 and CDR2: MNHEY, SVGAGI. The CDR3 DNA reads as TGTGCCAGCAGACAGAACTTGAACACTGAAGCTTTCTTT. Residues: CASRQNLNTEAFF.

The CDR3 here is CASSQGWEKLFF. The CDR3 bases are TGTGCCAGTAGTCAGGGGTGGGAAAAACTGTTTTTT. This chain uses TRBV19 with TRBJ1-4; D is perhaps TRBD1 (6 bases). The CDR3 consists of 12 residues. In germline, CDR1 is LNHDA, CDR2 SQIVND (reference sequence). The V end was cut by 5 bases, the J end by 8 bases, with 9 bases between.

The rearrangement joins TRBV29-1 to TRBJ1-1, with D perhaps TRBD1 (5 bases). Trimming cost V 6 bases and J 6 bases, with 20 bases left between them. Germline CDR1 is SQVTM and CDR2 is ANQGSEA. The CDR3 is made up of 14 amino acids. The CDR3 DNA reads TGCAGCGTCGCTGGGGGGGGAGGAGGACCTGAAGCTTTCTTT. As protein: CSVAGGGGGPEAFF.

The chain couples TRBV7-9 to TRBJ1-4; D remains ambiguous. V shed 5 bases and J shed 0 bases, with 10 bases lying between them. This CDR3 is 15 amino acids long. The germline gives CDR1 SEHNR, CDR2 FQNEAQ (reference sequence). CDR3 sequence reads: CASSPTDTTNEKLFF. In DNA, the CDR3 is TGTGCCAGCAGCCCTACTGACACAACTAATGAAAAACTGTTTTTT.

Note on this clone: An end of the junction differs from the germline gene, which may be a read error. This sequence joins TRBV7-7 and TRBJ2-5; 10 bases fit TRBD2. Per the germline V gene, CDR1 is SSHAT and CDR2 is FNYEAQ (reference sequence). The CDR3 is 15 amino acids. CDR3 sequence (DNA): TGTGCTAGCAGCGGGACTAGCGTTACGGGGGAGACCCAGTACTTC. Its translation: CASSGTSVTGETQYF.

This clone was counted a few times. The chain links TRBV24-1 to TRBJ1-1; D gene unclear. Germline lookup yields CDR1 KGHDR and CDR2 SFDVKD. The CDR3 consists of 13 residues. V lost 4 bases and J 1 base, leaving 6 bases between the germline ends. CDR3 in DNA: TGTGCCACCAGTGAAGCGGAGAACACTGAAGCTTTCTTT. Translation: CATSEAENTEAFF.

The J gene is TRBJ1-2, the V gene TRBV19; D not resolved. V lost 4 bases to trimming and J lost 8 bases, with 14 bases between them. Germline CDR1 reads LNHDA; CDR2 reads SQIVND (reference sequence). There are 13 residues in the CDR3. The chain's CDR3 is CASSKAGTGGYTF. The DNA for the CDR3 is TGTGCCAGTAGTAAGGCAGGCACGGGGGGCTACACCTTC.

The chain is built from TRBV18 and TRBJ1-6; TRBD1 matches at 7 bases. Germline-derived CDR1 and CDR2 are KGHSH and LQKENI. V shed 3 bases and J 9 bases; nucleotides not matched to a gene: 11. The CDR3 extends over 16 amino acids. This CDR3 reads CASSPQGEPEVSPLHF. The DNA for the CDR3 is TGTGCCAGCTCACCCCAGGGGGAACCAGAGGTTTCACCCCTCCACTTT. The whole variable domain, filled in from reference TRBV18 and TRBJ1-6, reads NAGVMQNPRHLVRRRGQEARLRCSPMKGHSHVYWYRQLPEEGLKFMVYLQKENIIDESGMPKERFSAEFPKEGPSILRIQQVVRGDSAAYFCASSPQGEPEVSPLHFGNGTRLTVT.

The rearrangement uses TRBV9 and TRBJ2-7; D not certain. From germline, CDR1 is SGDLS and CDR2 YYNGEE. The CDR3 sequence is 13 residues long. Deletions cut 0 bases from V and 3 bases from J, with 7 bases between. As DNA, the CDR3 is TGTGCCAGCAGCGTAGTACCTGGCTACGAGCAGTACTTC. Encoded protein: CASSVVPGYEQYF.

This clone showed up just a few times. The rearrangement uses TRBV2 and TRBJ1-6; possible D gene TRBD1, 5 bases. Germline V gene lookup returns CDR1 SNHLY and CDR2 FYNNEI. This CDR3 has 13 amino acids. Deletions cut 3 bases from V and 8 bases from J, with 8 bases between. The CDR3 DNA sequence: TGTGCCAGCAGTGATGGGGCCGATTCACCCCTCCACTTT. It codes for CASSDGADSPLHF.

The V call is TRBV7-9, the J call TRBJ2-3, with 7 bases fitting TRBD1. Trimming removed 4 bases from V and 4 bases from J; junction bases left unmatched: 5. The CDR3 sequence is 14 residues long. The germline V gene has CDR1 SEHNR and CDR2 FQNEAQ (reference sequence). The CDR3 reads CASSSVQGSDTQYF. The DNA for the CDR3 is TGTGCCAGCAGCTCCGTACAGGGGTCAGATACGCAGTATTTT.

The chain is built from TRBV28 and TRBJ1-5; 9 bases agree with TRBD1. This CDR3 comprises 13 residues. V dropped 6 bases and J dropped 6; count of bases not matched to a gene: 3. Germline V gene lookup returns CDR1 MDHEN and CDR2 SYDVKM. In nucleotides, the CDR3 is TGTGCCAGCAGAGGGACAGGGTTTCAGCCCCAGCATTTT. As protein: CASRGTGFQPQHF.

This clone was seen a handful of times. The V and J genes are TRBV2 and TRBJ1-1, with a possible D match to TRBD1 (6 bases). The germline gives CDR1 SNHLY, CDR2 FYNNEI. The CDR3 has 13 residues. V was shortened by 7 bases and J by 4 bases, with 13 bases between the two germline ends. CDR3 bases: TGTGCCAGCATTGGGGGGCCGGGCACTGAAGCTTTCTTT. Protein sequence: CASIGGPGTEAFF.

The chain has TRBV6-6 and TRBJ2-5, with 10 bases matching TRBD2. V lost 5 bases and J lost 5; bases outside the gene matches: 14. CDR1 is MNHNY, CDR2 SVGAGI, per germline (reference sequence). The CDR3 totals 17 residues. The CDR3: CASSPGGSGGAWETQYF. The CDR3 coding sequence is TGTGCCAGCAGTCCCGGGGGGAGCGGGGGGGCGTGGGAGACCCAGTACTTC.

The rearrangement joins TRBV27 to TRBJ1-1; TRBD1 might be the D (6 bases). Germline V gives CDR1 MNHEY, CDR2 SMNVEV (reference sequence). The CDR3 spans 15 residues. Between the trimmed V and J ends, which lost 0 bases and 1 base, there was a span of 9 bases. The chain's CDR3 is CASSLSPTGNTEAFF. CDR3 DNA sequence: TGTGCCAGCAGTTTATCGCCGACAGGGAACACTGAAGCTTTCTTT.

The chain carries TRBV7-9 and TRBJ1-2, with D perhaps TRBD1 (5 bases). Germline V gene data show CDR1 as SEHNR and CDR2 as FQNEAQ (reference sequence). The CDR3 consists of 15 residues. Trimming stripped 4 bases from V and 3 bases from J, with 15 bases between. CDR3 DNA: TGTGCCAGCAGCTGGGGGGAGGGTACCGACTATGGCTACACCTTC. This sequence encodes CASSWGEGTDYGYTF.

This sequence joins TRBV9 and TRBJ2-7; D may be TRBD1 or TRBD2 (5 bases each). The CDR3 covers 14 residues. Trimming shortened V by 4 bases and J by 1 base, and 12 bases separated the two germline ends. CDR1 SGDLS and CDR2 YYNGEE come from the germline V gene. For the CDR3, the DNA is TGTGCCAGCAGCTCAGAGGGGTATTCCTACGAGCAGTACTTC. It yields the protein CASSSEGYSYEQYF.

This clone was seen once. The genes are TRBV7-9 and TRBJ2-7; D may be TRBD2 (6 bases). Per the germline V gene, CDR1 is SEHNR and CDR2 is FQNEAQ (reference sequence). V was cut by 1 base and J by 6 bases, with 16 bases left in between. The CDR3 is made up of 15 amino acids. Written as DNA, the CDR3 is TGTGCCAGCAGCTTAGGGGGCGGGGACGTCAGCGAGCAGTACTTC. Translated: CASSLGGGDVSEQYF.

This chain links TRBV6-2 or TRBV6-3 with TRBJ1-1; D is unclear. Trimming took off 6 bases at V and 1 base at J, with 9 bases between the two ends. The length of the CDR3 is 13 residues. The V gene's germline CDR1 is MNHEY and CDR2 SVGEGT. CDR3 sequence: CASSGLGNTEAFF. The CDR3 nucleotides are TGTGCCAGCAGCGGGTTGGGGAACACTGAAGCTTTCTTT.